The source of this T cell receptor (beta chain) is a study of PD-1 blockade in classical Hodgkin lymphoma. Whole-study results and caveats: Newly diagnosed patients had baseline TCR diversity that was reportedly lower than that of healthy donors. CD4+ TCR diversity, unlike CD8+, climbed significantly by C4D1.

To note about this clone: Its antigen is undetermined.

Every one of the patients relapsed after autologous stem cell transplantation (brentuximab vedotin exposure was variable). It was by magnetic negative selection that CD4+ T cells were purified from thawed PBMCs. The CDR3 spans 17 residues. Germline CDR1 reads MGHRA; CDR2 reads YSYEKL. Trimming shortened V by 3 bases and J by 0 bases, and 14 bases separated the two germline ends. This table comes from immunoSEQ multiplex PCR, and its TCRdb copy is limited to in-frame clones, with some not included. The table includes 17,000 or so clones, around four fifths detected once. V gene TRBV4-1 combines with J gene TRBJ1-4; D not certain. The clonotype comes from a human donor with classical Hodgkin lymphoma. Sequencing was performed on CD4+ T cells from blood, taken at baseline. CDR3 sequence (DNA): TGCGCCAGCAGCCACGCACGTCCAGGTTCAACTAATGAAAAACTGTTTTTT. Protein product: CASSHARPGSTNEKLFF.